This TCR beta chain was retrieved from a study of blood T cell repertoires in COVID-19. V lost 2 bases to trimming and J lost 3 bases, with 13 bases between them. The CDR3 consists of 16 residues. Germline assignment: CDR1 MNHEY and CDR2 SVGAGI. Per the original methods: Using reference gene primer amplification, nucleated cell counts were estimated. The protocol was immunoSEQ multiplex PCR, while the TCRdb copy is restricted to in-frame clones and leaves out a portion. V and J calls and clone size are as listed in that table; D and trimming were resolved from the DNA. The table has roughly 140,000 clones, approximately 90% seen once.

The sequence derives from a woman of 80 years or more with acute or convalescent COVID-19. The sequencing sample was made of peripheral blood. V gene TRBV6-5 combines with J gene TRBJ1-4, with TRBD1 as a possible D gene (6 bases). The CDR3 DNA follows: TGTGCCAGCAGTTACGGCAGACAGGCCCCTAATGAAAAACTGTTTTTT. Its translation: CASSYGRQAPNEKLFF.